This T cell receptor (beta chain) was observed in a study of beta chain features in type 1 diabetes. This CDR3 region has 15 residues. Germline loops: CDR1 LNHNV, CDR2 YYDKDF (reference sequence). J was trimmed by 2 bases and V by 2 bases; bases with no gene match: 3. The whole isolated RNA underwent reverse transcription, so sequencing captured expressed TCRB transcripts. Sequencing was performed with immunoSEQ multiplex PCR; in TCRdb, only in-frame clones are kept and a portion is missing. The sample carries almost 350,000 clones, 7% to 9% recorded once. This clone was counted between two and nine times.

The receptor was derived from a woman in her late teens or twenties in good health. The material sequenced was central memory CD4+ T cells from blood. The J gene is TRBJ2-1, the V gene TRBV15; TRBD1 matches at 7 bases. In DNA, the CDR3 is TGTGCCACCAGCAGACAACAGGGGACCTACAATGAGCAGTTCTTC. Its protein is CATSRQQGTYNEQFF.